Described below is a single T cell receptor beta chain sequence and its context. Its antigen is unidentified. The sample's time point: late sampling 161 to 241 days after vaccination in a few convalescent patients. Indicated treatment: approximately 9-day PBMC culture with coronavirus spike peptide pools or control peptides (ViraFEST assay). For ViraFEST, peptide pools expanded antigen-specific T cells, after which the TCRs were sequenced. The data stem from a study of vaccination and CD4 T cells after COVID-19. Study at large: In culture, cells were exposed to overlapping spike peptides from SARS-CoV-2, HCoV-NL63, HCoV-OC43 and HCoV-229E.

The CDR3 is 14 amino acids. The germline V and J ends were trimmed by 4 bases and 3 bases, with 15 bases remaining between them. Germline V gene data show CDR1 as DFQATT and CDR2 as SNEGSKA (reference sequence). Sequenced with the Oncomine TCR Beta short-read assay was DNA taken from cultured CD4+ T cells. One entry per CDR3 protein results from TCRdb running MiXCR on the PCR reads. The top ten hold about an eighth of the sample, which has tens of thousands of distinct CDR3 sequences, approximately 30% seen once. The sample in question was CD4+ T cells from blood, cultured in vitro, obtained about 7 months after SARS-CoV-2 vaccination. This TCR was sampled from a human donor who had recovered from COVID-19. The gene calls are TRBV20-1 and TRBJ1-1; no reliable D call. CDR3 DNA sequence: TGCAGTGCTAATCTGCTGGACTCCTACACTGAAGCTTTCTTT. Translating gives CSANLLDSYTEAFF.